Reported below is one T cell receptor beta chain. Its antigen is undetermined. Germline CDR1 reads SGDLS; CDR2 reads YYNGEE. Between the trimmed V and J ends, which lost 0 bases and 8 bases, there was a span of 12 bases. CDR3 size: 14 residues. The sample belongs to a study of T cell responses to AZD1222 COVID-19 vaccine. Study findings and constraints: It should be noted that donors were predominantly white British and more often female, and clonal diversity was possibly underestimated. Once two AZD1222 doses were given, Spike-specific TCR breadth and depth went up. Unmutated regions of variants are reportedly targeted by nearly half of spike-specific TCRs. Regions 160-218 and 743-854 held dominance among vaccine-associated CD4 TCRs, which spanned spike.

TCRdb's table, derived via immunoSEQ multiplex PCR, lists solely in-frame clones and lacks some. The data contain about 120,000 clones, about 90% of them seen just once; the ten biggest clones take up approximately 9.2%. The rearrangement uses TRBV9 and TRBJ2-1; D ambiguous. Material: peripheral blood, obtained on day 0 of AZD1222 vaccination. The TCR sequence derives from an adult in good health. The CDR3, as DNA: TGTGCCAGCAGCGTAGAGCCCTCCAAACATGAGCAGTTCTTC. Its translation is CASSVEPSKHEQFF.